This T cell receptor (beta chain) originates from a study of blood T cell repertoires in COVID-19. Study background: The United States, Italy and Spain were the sources of the acute and convalescent COVID-19 samples.

Seattle cases were enrolled at active infection and followed longitudinally. The protocol was immunoSEQ multiplex PCR, while the TCRdb copy is restricted to in-frame clones and leaves out a portion. The top ten hold less than 5% of the sample, which has 330,000 or so clones, about 92% seen once. The CDR3 spans 14 residues. Germline values: CDR1 SGHAT, CDR2 FQNNGV. V lost 7 bases to trimming and J lost 5 bases; unmatched junction nucleotides: 8. The sequence derives from a woman in her sixties or seventies with COVID-19, enrolled during active disease. The material sequenced was peripheral blood. The chain recombines TRBV11-2 with TRBJ2-1; 7 nucleotides line up with TRBD2. The CDR3 here is CASIGGGVDNEQFF. For the CDR3, the DNA is TGTGCCAGCATCGGGGGAGGGGTGGACAATGAGCAGTTCTTC.